This T cell receptor (beta chain) was sequenced during a study of blood T cells in healthy people across ages. A second roughly 6 to 12 cycle PCR used barcoded and J-beta primers. TCRdb reprocessed the 5' RACE reads with MiXCR, giving one entry per CDR3 protein. The sample carries 2 million or so distinct CDR3 sequences, just under 50% recorded once. There were healthy Caucasian individuals from Russia, aged about 6 to 100, serving as donors. This CDR3 has 15 amino acids. The V gene lost 3 bases and the J gene lost 2 bases, with 14 bases spanning the gap. In germline, CDR1 is MGHRA, CDR2 YSYEKL. The source material was blood. The sequence came from a woman in her thirties or forties in good health. The rearrangement joins TRBV4-1 to TRBJ2-7, with unresolved D. The CDR3 loop reads CASSQTGVRTYEQYF. The CDR3 coding sequence is TGCGCCAGCAGCCAGACGGGCGTTCGGACCTACGAGCAGTACTTC.